Below are 18 T cell receptor beta chains sequenced from a single sample in a study of blood T cell repertoires in COVID-19. TCRdb's copy holds only in-frame clones and misses some; the assay was immunoSEQ multiplex PCR. The sample records over 150,000 clones, around 84% being singletons. Sequenced input: peripheral blood. Receptors were obtained from a man aged 50 or older with active or convalescent COVID-19.

The chain joins TRBV7-9 to TRBJ1-2; D ambiguous. Germline V CDR1 and CDR2: SEHNR, FQNEAQ (reference sequence). The CDR3 loop spans 11 amino acids. V was cut by 1 base and J by 12 bases, with 9 bases left in between. Here the CDR3 reads CASSLGQTNTF. The CDR3, as DNA: TGTGCCAGCAGCTTAGGGCAGACTAACACCTTC.

Ten or more counts support this clone. The rearrangement uses TRBV6-5 and TRBJ1-6; TRBD1 might be the D (6 bases). V gave up 0 bases and J gave up 3 bases, with 6 bases separating them. From germline, CDR1 is MNHEY and CDR2 SVGAGI. This CDR3 contains 15 residues. The CDR3, as DNA: TGTGCCAGCAGTTACTCGGGACACTATAATTCACCCCTCCACTTT. Encoded protein: CASSYSGHYNSPLHF.

The chain employs TRBV12-3 or TRBV12-4 and TRBJ1-3; perhaps TRBD1 as D (5 bases). The CDR3 has 13 residues. V was cut by 1 base and J by 9 bases, with 10 bases left in between. CDR3 region: CASSLGGRVTIYF. DNA for the CDR3: TGTGCCAGCAGTTTAGGGGGCAGGGTCACCATATATTTT.

V and J are TRBV5-4 and TRBJ2-5; D perhaps matches TRBD2 (6 bases). V dropped 5 bases and J dropped 1 base, with 12 bases sitting between them. CDR3 length: 14 amino acids. Germline lookup yields CDR1 SGHNT and CDR2 YYREEE (reference sequence). The CDR3 sequence: CASSSTGGQETQYF. In nucleotides, the CDR3 is TGTGCCAGCAGTTCCACCGGGGGCCAAGAGACCCAGTACTTC.

In this sample, this clone turned up a few times. The J gene is TRBJ2-7, the V gene TRBV11-2; 8 bases match TRBD2. The V gene end was trimmed by 0 bases and the J gene end by 7 bases; junction bases not matched to a gene: 2. The CDR3 length is 13 residues. Germline V CDR1 and CDR2: SGHAT, FQNNGV. The CDR3 protein is CASSLEPGGEQYF. The DNA for the CDR3 is TGTGCCAGCAGCTTAGAACCGGGAGGGGAGCAGTACTTC.

The chain carries TRBV2 and TRBJ2-7, with a possible D match to TRBD2 (5 bases). Germline assignment: CDR1 SNHLY and CDR2 FYNNEI. This CDR3 comprises 14 residues. Trimming stripped 6 bases from V and 2 bases from J, with 14 bases between. Here the CDR3 reads CASSESRGAYEQYF. CDR3 bases: TGTGCCAGCAGCGAATCCCGGGGAGCCTACGAGCAGTACTTC.

V gene TRBV7-2 combines with J gene TRBJ2-1; a weak D match, TRBD2 (6 bases). From germline, CDR1 is SGHTA and CDR2 FQGNSA. The CDR3 is made up of 15 amino acids. V was clipped by 1 base and J by 5 bases, with 12 bases between them. CDR3 nucleotides: TGTGCCAGCAGCTTAGTAGGGCTAGCGAACAATGAGCAGTTCTTC. The encoded protein is CASSLVGLANNEQFF.

The CDR3 DNA is TGTGCCAGCAGCCAAGGCGCCGCCAACTCTGGAAACACCATATATTTT. Residues: CASSQGAANSGNTIYF. V is TRBV4-2 and J is TRBJ1-3, with D unresolved. Germline V gene sequence: CDR1 LGHNA, CDR2 YNFKEQ. Deletions cut 1 base from V and 0 bases from J, with 10 bases between. The CDR3 runs 16 residues.

V is TRBV24-1 and J is TRBJ2-5, with 13 bases aligning to TRBD2. The V segment lost 3 bases and the J segment 5 bases; nucleotides outside the gene matches: 8. CDR1 is KGHDR, CDR2 SFDVKD, per germline. There are 17 residues in the CDR3. CDR3 protein: CATSDGTSGRGRETQYF. CDR3 coding DNA: TGTGCCACCAGTGATGGAACTAGCGGGAGGGGGAGGGAGACCCAGTACTTC.

The chain combines TRBV2 with TRBJ2-7; tentatively, D is TRBD2 (7 bases). The germline CDR1 and CDR2 sequences are SNHLY and FYNNEI. The ends were cut back, 3 bases at V and 1 base at J, with 16 bases in the middle. CDR3 length: 16 residues. CDR3 region: CASSEVRGPSSYEQYF. CDR3 coding DNA: TGTGCCAGCAGTGAGGTGCGGGGGCCCTCGTCCTACGAGCAGTACTTC.

J is TRBJ2-7 and V is TRBV4-1; D might be TRBD2 (7 bases). V was shortened by 5 bases and J by 4 bases, with 21 bases between the two germline ends. The CDR3 sequence is 16 residues long. CDR1 MGHRA and CDR2 YSYEKL come from the germline V gene. The CDR3 DNA sequence: TGCGCCAGCAGCTTACAAGGGGGGAGGGCCGGTTACGAGCAGTACTTC. Its translation: CASSLQGGRAGYEQYF.

This clone showed up just once. The CDR3 reads CASSSGVSDNSPLHF. The CDR3 nucleotides are TGTGCCAGCAGCTCAGGAGTATCGGATAATTCACCCCTCCACTTT. The chain joins TRBV13 to TRBJ1-6; D gene uncertain. V was shortened by 4 bases and J by 5 bases, with 12 bases between the two germline ends. The germline V gene has CDR1 PRHDT and CDR2 FYEKMQ (reference sequence). The CDR3 extends over 15 amino acids. Combining the CDR3 with reference TRBV13 and TRBJ1-6 gives the whole variable domain AAGVIQSPRHLIKEKRETATLKCYPIPRHDTVYWYQQGPGQDPQFLISFYEKMQSDKGSIPDRFSAQQFSDYHSELNMSSLELGDSALYFCASSSGVSDNSPLHFGNGTRLTVT.

J is TRBJ1-3 and V is TRBV19; a possible D gene is TRBD1 (5 bases). The V gene's germline CDR1 is LNHDA and CDR2 SQIVND (reference sequence). Trimming took off 3 bases at V and 1 base at J, with 7 bases between the two ends. The CDR3 spans 14 residues. The CDR3 loop is CASSMGTSGNTIYF. For the CDR3, the DNA is TGTGCCAGTAGTATGGGGACTTCTGGAAACACCATATATTTT.

This clone was recorded a few times. The genes are TRBV5-6 and TRBJ1-6; 9 bases are shared with TRBD1. This CDR3 has 14 amino acids. Germline V CDR1 and CDR2: SGHDT, YYEEEE. V was pared by 3 bases and J by 7 bases, with 2 bases of the junction left unmatched. The CDR3 sequence: CASSSDRGNSPLHF. In DNA form, the CDR3 reads TGTGCCAGCAGCTCGGACAGGGGAAATTCACCCCTCCACTTT.

The CDR3 here is CASSSDRGHQPQHF. Written as DNA, the CDR3 is TGTGCCAGCAGCTCGGACAGGGGCCATCAGCCCCAGCATTTT. This chain connects TRBV28 to TRBJ1-5; TRBD1 matches 9 bases. V lost 6 bases, J lost 5 bases, and 5 bases stayed unmatched. The germline V gene encodes CDR1 MDHEN and CDR2 SYDVKM. This CDR3 contains 14 residues.

For the CDR3, the DNA is TGTGCCAGCAGCAGACCTGGGAGCACTGAAGCTTTCTTT. It translates to CASSRPGSTEAFF. The gene calls are TRBV5-4 and TRBJ1-1; D is unclear. From germline, CDR1 is SGHNT and CDR2 YYREEE (reference sequence). V was trimmed by 4 bases and J by 4 bases, leaving 11 bases between them. This CDR3 spans 13 amino acids.

This chain uses TRBV21-1 with TRBJ1-5; the table's D call, TRBD1, was not checked against the DNA. TRBV21-1 is classified as a pseudogene. The CDR3 has 18 residues. The DNA for the CDR3 is TGTGCCAGCAGCAAGGTCAGAGGGGGCGCGGGTGAATATCAGCCCCAGCATTTT. Translating it yields CASSKVRGGAGEYQPQHF.

The chain uses TRBV7-6 and TRBJ2-3; D is possibly TRBD2 (5 bases). Germline lookup yields CDR1 SGHVS and CDR2 FNYEAQ. This CDR3 has 14 amino acids. Deletions cut 5 bases from V and 5 bases from J, with 14 bases between. CDR3 nucleotides: TGTGCCAGCAGCGCCGCAAGAGGGCGAGATACGCAGTATTTT. Amino acids: CASSAARGRDTQYF.